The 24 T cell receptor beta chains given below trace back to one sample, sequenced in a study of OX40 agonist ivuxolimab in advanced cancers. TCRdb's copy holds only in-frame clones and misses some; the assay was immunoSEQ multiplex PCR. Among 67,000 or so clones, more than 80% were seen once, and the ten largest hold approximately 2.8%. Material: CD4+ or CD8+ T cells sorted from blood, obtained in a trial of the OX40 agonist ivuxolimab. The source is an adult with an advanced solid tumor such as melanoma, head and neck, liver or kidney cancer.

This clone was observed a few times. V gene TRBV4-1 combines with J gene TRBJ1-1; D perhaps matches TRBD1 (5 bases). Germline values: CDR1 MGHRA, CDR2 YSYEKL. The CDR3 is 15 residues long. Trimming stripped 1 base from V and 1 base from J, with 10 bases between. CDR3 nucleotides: TGCGCCAGCAGCCAAGGTTGGGGGGGGAACACTGAAGCTTTCTTT. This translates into CASSQGWGGNTEAFF.

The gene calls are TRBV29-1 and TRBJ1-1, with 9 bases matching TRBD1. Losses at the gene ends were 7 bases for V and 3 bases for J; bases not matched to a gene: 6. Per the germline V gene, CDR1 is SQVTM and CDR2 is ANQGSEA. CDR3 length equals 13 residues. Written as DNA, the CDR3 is TGCAGCGGGGGACAGGGTAGCGACACTGAAGCTTTCTTT. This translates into CSGGQGSDTEAFF. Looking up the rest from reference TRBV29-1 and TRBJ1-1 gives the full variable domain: SAVISQKPSRDICQRGTSLTIQCQVDSQVTMMFWYRQQPGQSLTLIATANQGSEATYESGFVIDKFPISRPNLTFSTLTVSNMSPEDSSIYLCSGGQGSDTEAFFGQGTRLTVV.

CDR3 residues: CASSEAQDTQYF. In nucleotides, the CDR3 is TGTGCCAGCAGTGAGGCTCAGGATACGCAGTATTTT. The chain uses TRBV2 and TRBJ2-3, with D unclear. Deletions cut 3 bases from V and 6 bases from J, with 7 bases between. Germline values: CDR1 SNHLY, CDR2 FYNNEI. The CDR3 covers 12 residues.

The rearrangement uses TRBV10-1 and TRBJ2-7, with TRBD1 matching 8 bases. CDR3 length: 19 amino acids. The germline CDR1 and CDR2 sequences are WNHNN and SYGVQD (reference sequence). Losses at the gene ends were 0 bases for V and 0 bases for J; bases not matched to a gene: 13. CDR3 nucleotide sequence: TGCGCCAGCAGTGAGTCGAGGGCAAGCCGGGACAGGAGCTCCTACGAGCAGTACTTC. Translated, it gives CASSESRASRDRSSYEQYF.

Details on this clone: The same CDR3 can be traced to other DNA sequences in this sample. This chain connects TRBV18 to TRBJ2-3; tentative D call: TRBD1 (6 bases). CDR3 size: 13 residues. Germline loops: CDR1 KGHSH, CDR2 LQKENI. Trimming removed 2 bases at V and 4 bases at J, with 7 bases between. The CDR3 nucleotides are TGTGCCAGCTCACCAGGGGGCGCAGATACGCAGTATTTT. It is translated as CASSPGGADTQYF.

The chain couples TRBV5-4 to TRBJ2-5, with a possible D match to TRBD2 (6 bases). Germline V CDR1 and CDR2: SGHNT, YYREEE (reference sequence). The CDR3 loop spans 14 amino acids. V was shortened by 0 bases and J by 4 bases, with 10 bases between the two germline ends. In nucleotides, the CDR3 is TGTGCCAGCAGCTTGGTTGGAGGGACAGAGACCCAGTACTTC. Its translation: CASSLVGGTETQYF.

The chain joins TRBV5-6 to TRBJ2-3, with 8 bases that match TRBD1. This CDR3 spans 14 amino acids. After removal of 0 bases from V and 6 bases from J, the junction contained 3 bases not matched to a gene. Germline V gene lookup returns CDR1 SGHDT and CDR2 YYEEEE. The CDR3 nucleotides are TGTGCCAGCAGCTTGGTGCAGGGGGCGGATACGCAGTATTTT. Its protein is CASSLVQGADTQYF.

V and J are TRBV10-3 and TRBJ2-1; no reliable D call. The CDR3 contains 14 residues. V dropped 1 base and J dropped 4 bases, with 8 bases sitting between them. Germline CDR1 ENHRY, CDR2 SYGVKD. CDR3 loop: CAISEWTAYNEQFF. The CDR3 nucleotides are TGTGCCATCAGTGAGTGGACGGCTTACAATGAGCAGTTCTTC.

The CDR3 is CASSRRQGRVDTGELFF. The CDR3 DNA reads TGTGCCAGCTCTCGCAGACAGGGTAGAGTGGACACCGGGGAGCTGTTTTTT. The V and J genes are TRBV18 and TRBJ2-2; 7 positions agree with TRBD1. CDR3 length: 17 residues. Trimming cost V 6 bases and J 3 bases; bases outside gene matches: 13. Germline CDR1 and CDR2: KGHSH and LQKENI.

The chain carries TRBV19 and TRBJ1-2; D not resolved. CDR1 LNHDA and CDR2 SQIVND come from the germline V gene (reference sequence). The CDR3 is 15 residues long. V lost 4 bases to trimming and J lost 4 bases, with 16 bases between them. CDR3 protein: CASSRSGDPGYGYTF. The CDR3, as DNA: TGTGCCAGTAGTAGGAGTGGGGATCCCGGCTATGGCTACACCTTC.

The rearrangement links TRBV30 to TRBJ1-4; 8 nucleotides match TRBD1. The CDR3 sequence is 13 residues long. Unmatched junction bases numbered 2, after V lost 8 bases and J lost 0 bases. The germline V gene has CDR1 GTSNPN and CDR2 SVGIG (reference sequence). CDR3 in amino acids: CAIQGATNEKLFF. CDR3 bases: TGTGCCATACAGGGGGCAACTAATGAAAAACTGTTTTTT.

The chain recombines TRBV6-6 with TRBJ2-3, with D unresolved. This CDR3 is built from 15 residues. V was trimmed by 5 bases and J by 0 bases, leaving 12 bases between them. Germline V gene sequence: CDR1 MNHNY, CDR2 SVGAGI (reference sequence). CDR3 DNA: TGTGCCAGCAGTAGTTGGCAGGATAGCACAGATACGCAGTATTTT. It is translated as CASSSWQDSTDTQYF.

CDR3 in DNA: TGTGCCATCAGTGATCTACGGGGAGGGGACTATGGCTACACCTTC. Translated, it gives CAISDLRGGDYGYTF. The rearrangement joins TRBV10-3 to TRBJ1-2; tentative D call: TRBD1 (5 bases). V was shortened by 3 bases and J by 3 bases, with 14 bases between the two germline ends. The CDR3 totals 15 residues. Germline assignment: CDR1 ENHRY and CDR2 SYGVKD.

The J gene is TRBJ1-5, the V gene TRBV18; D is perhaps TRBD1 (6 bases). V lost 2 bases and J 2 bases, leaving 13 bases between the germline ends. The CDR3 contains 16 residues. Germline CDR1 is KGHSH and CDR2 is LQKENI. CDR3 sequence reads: CASSPSGGPGNQPQHF. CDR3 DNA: TGTGCCAGCTCACCATCGGGGGGGCCGGGCAATCAGCCCCAGCATTTT.

The CDR3, as DNA: TGTGCCAGCAGTCTTGGGGGACAGGGCGGTCCCGAGCAGTACTTC. Its translation is CASSLGGQGGPEQYF. This chain uses TRBV28 with TRBJ2-7; 9 bases are shared with TRBD1. Germline V CDR1 and CDR2: MDHEN, SYDVKM. Trimming cost V 5 bases and J 6 bases; bases outside gene matches: 11. This CDR3 comprises 15 residues.

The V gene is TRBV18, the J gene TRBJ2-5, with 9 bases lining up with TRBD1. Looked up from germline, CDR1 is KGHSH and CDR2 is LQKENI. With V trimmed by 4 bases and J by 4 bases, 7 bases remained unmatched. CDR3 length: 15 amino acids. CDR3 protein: CASSLAGTGRETQYF. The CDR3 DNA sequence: TGTGCCAGCTCACTCGCCGGGACAGGGAGAGAGACCCAGTACTTC.

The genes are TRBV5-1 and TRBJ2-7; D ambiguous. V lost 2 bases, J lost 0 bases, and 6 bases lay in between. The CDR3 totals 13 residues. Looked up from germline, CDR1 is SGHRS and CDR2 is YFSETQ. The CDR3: CASSLPSSYEQYF. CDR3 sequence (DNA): TGCGCCAGCAGCTTACCTAGCTCCTACGAGCAGTACTTC. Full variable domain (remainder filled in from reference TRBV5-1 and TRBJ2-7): KAGVTQTPRYLIKTRGQQVTLSCSPISGHRSVSWYQQTPGQGLQFLFEYFSETQRNKGNFPGRFSGRQFSNSRSEMNVSTLELGDSALYLCASSLPSSYEQYFGPGTRLTVT.

CDR3 sequence (DNA): TGTGCCAGCAGCTTGGGGGTACCTAGCTATGGCTACACCTTC. Its protein is CASSLGVPSYGYTF. The chain combines TRBV5-5 with TRBJ1-2; no reliable D call. The CDR3 runs 14 residues. The V end lost 0 bases, the J end lost 4 bases, and 10 bases lay between the germline ends. The germline V gene has CDR1 SGHKS and CDR2 YYEKEE (reference sequence).

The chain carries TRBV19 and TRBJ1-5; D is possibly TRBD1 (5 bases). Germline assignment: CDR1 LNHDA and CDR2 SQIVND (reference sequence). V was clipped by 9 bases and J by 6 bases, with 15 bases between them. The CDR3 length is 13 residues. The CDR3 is CASRLQGVQPQHF. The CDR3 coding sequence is TGTGCCAGCCGCCTACAAGGGGTTCAGCCCCAGCATTTT.

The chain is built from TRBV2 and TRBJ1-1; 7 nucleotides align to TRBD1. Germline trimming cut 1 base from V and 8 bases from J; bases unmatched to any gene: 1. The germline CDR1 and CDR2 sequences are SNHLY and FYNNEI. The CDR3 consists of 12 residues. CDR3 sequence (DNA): TGTGCCAGCAGTGAAGAGGACAGGGAAGCTTTCTTT. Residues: CASSEEDREAFF.

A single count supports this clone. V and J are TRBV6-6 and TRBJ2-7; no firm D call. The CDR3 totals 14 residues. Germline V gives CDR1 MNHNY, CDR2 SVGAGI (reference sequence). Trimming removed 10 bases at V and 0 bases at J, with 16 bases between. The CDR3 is CATQTFPDSYEQYF. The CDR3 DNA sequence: TGTGCCACCCAGACCTTCCCAGACTCCTACGAGCAGTACTTC.

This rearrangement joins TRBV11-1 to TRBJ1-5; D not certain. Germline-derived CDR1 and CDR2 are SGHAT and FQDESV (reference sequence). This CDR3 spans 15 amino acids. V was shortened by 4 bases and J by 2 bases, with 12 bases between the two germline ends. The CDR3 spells CASSSRAGGNQPQHF. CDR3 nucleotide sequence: TGTGCCAGCAGCTCAAGGGCCGGGGGCAATCAGCCCCAGCATTTT.

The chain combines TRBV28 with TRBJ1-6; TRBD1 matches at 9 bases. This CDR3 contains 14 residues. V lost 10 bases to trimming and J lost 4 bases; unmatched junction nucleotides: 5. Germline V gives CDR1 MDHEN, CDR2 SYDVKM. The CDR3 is CATTGGDYNSPLHF. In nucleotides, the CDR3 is TGTGCCACCACAGGGGGCGATTATAATTCACCCCTCCACTTT.

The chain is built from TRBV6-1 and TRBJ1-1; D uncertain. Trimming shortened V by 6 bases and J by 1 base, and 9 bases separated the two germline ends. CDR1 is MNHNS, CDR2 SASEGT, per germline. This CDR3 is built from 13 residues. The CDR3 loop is CASRNFQNTEAFF. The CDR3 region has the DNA TGTGCCAGCAGAAACTTTCAGAACACTGAAGCTTTCTTT.